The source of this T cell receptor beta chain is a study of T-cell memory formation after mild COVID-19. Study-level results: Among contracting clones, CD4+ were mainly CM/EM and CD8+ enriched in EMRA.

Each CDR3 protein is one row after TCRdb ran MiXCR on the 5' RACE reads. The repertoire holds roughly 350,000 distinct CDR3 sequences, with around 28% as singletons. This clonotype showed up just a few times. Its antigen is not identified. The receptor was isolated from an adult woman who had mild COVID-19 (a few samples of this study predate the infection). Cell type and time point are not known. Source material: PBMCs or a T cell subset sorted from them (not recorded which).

CDR3 in amino acids: CASSVGGRELNNEQFF. CDR3 DNA: TGTGCCAGCAGCGTAGGGGGTCGGGAGCTCAACAATGAGCAGTTCTTC. This sequence joins TRBV9 and TRBJ2-1; D possibly corresponds to TRBD2 (6 bases). The CDR3 has 16 residues. Per germline, CDR1 SGDLS and CDR2 YYNGEE. Trimming shortened V by 0 bases and J by 5 bases, and 15 bases separated the two germline ends.